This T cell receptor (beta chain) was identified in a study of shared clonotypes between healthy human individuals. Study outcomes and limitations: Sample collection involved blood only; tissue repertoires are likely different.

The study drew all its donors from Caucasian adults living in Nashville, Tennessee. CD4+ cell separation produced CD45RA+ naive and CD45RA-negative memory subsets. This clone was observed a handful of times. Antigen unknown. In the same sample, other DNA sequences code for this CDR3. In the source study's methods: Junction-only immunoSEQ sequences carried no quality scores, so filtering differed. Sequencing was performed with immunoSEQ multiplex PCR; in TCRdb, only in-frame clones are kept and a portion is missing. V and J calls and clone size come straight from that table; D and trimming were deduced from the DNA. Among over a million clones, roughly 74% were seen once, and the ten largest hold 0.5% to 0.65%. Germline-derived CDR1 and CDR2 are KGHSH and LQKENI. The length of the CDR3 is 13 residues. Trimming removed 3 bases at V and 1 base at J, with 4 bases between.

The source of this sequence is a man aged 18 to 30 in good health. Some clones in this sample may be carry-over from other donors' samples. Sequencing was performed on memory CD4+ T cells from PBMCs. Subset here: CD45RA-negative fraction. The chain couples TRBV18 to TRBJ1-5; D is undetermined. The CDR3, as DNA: TGTGCCAGCTCACCGGACAGCAATCAGCCCCAGCATTTT. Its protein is CASSPDSNQPQHF.